These 17 T cell receptor beta chains originate from one sample sequenced in a study of cytomegalovirus exposure and HLA in healthy donors. PCR primers comprised 60 Vbeta and 13 Jbeta primers. This table comes from immunoSEQ multiplex PCR, and its TCRdb copy is limited to in-frame clones, with some not included. The sample yields some 220,000 clones, around 89% seen once. Sequencing used PBMCs. All receptors derive from a woman between 18 and 29 years old in good health and CMV-seronegative.

This clone has just one count. The chain links TRBV5-5 to TRBJ1-1, with a weak D call TRBD1 (5 bases). The CDR3 consists of 14 residues. CDR1 is SGHKS, CDR2 YYEKEE, per germline (reference sequence). The V and J ends lost 0 bases and 5 bases respectively, with 11 bases between them. The CDR3 region is CASSLEWGGTEAFF. DNA for the CDR3: TGTGCCAGCAGCTTGGAATGGGGGGGAACTGAAGCTTTCTTT.

V and J are TRBV29-1 and TRBJ1-3; D perhaps matches TRBD1 (5 bases). The CDR3 spans 13 residues. V was shortened by 7 bases and J by 4 bases, with 14 bases between the two germline ends. Germline CDR1 is SQVTM and CDR2 is ANQGSEA. CDR3 sequence: CSAVGGAGNTIYF. CDR3 DNA sequence: TGCAGCGCTGTGGGGGGTGCGGGAAACACCATATATTTT.

This clone was seen only a few times. V gene TRBV19 combines with J gene TRBJ1-1, with TRBD1 matching 8 bases. The CDR3 spans 16 residues. CDR1 and CDR2 (germline): LNHDA, SQIVND (reference sequence). The ends lost 6 bases at V and 0 bases at J; junction bases unmatched: 9. In DNA, the CDR3 is TGTGCCAGTAGGGAATCCGGGACAGGTGTGAACACTGAAGCTTTCTTT. This codes for CASRESGTGVNTEAFF. Variable domain in full (rest from reference TRBV19 and TRBJ1-1): DGGITQSPKYLFRKEGQNVTLSCEQNLNHDAMYWYRQDPGQGLRLIYYSQIVNDFQKGDIAEGYSVSREKKESFPLTVTSAQKNPTAFYLCASRESGTGVNTEAFFGQGTRLTVV.

The V call is TRBV27, the J call TRBJ1-2; the D gene is possibly TRBD1 (6 bases). V lost 2 bases, J lost 2 bases, and 9 bases lay in between. This CDR3 contains 14 residues. Germline CDR1 MNHEY, CDR2 SMNVEV (reference sequence). CDR3 sequence (DNA): TGTGCCAGCAGTTTACGGCAGGGGAACTATGGCTACACCTTC. It yields the protein CASSLRQGNYGYTF.

This chain joins TRBV7-8 and TRBJ2-7; 9 bases line up with TRBD2. This CDR3 is 14 amino acids long. Germline CDR1 and CDR2: SGHVS and FQNEAQ. The junction had 5 bases not matched to a gene; V was cut back by 4 bases and J by 4 bases. The CDR3: CASSYSGSLYEQYF. CDR3 sequence (DNA): TGTGCCAGCAGCTATAGCGGGAGTCTGTACGAGCAGTACTTC.

The chain employs TRBV10-3 and TRBJ1-5; D may be TRBD1 (5 bases). The CDR3 has 15 residues. V was pared by 3 bases and J by 6 bases, with 15 bases between. Germline V CDR1 and CDR2: ENHRY, SYGVKD. The CDR3 protein is CAISDRQGGGQPQHF. The CDR3 DNA follows: TGTGCCATCAGTGATCGGCAGGGAGGAGGTCAGCCCCAGCATTTT.

The chain combines TRBV14 with TRBJ2-3; 10 bases map to TRBD2. V shed 5 bases and J 2 bases; nucleotides not matched to a gene: 10. The CDR3 runs 17 residues. Germline CDR1 and CDR2: SGHDN and FVKESK. CDR3 loop: CASSSSGLADYTDTQYF. The CDR3 DNA reads as TGTGCCAGCAGCTCATCCGGACTAGCGGATTACACAGATACGCAGTATTTT.

About this clone itself: Sequence at one end of the junction differs from germline and may be a read error. V and J are TRBV7-9 and TRBJ2-7, with 7 bases identical to TRBD1. The length of the CDR3 is 14 residues. The germline V gene has CDR1 SEHNR and CDR2 FQNEAQ (reference sequence). This chain's CDR3 is CSSSQGGMAYEQYF. For the CDR3, the DNA is TGTTCCAGCAGCCAAGGGGGCATGGCCTACGAGCAGTACTTC.

This chain connects TRBV15 to TRBJ1-2, with a weak D call TRBD1 (5 bases). Deletions cut 0 bases from V and 3 bases from J, with 14 bases between. Germline V gives CDR1 LNHNV, CDR2 YYDKDF (reference sequence). This CDR3 comprises 16 residues. The CDR3 protein is CATSRDLPGLHYGYTF. The CDR3 nucleotides read TGTGCCACCAGCAGAGATCTGCCAGGGTTGCACTATGGCTACACCTTC.

The V and J genes are TRBV6-5 and TRBJ2-7, with D possibly TRBD2 on 6 matching bases. Germline-derived CDR1 and CDR2 are MNHEY and SVGAGI. The germline V and J ends were trimmed by 7 bases and 0 bases, with 10 bases remaining between them. There are 13 residues in the CDR3. The CDR3 nucleotides read TGTGCCAGCAAGGTAGCGGACTCCTACGAGCAGTACTTC. This gives the protein CASKVADSYEQYF.

The V call is TRBV7-2, the J call TRBJ1-5; D remains unclear. V lost 1 base to trimming and J lost 5 bases, with 9 bases between them. Germline V gene sequence: CDR1 SGHTA, CDR2 FQGNSA. The length of the CDR3 is 14 residues. CDR3 sequence reads: CASSLVVADQPQHF. In nucleotides, the CDR3 is TGTGCCAGCAGCTTAGTGGTGGCGGATCAGCCCCAGCATTTT.

This chain links TRBV9 with TRBJ1-4, with D unclear. V dropped 2 bases and J dropped 0 bases, with 14 bases sitting between them. The CDR3 has 17 residues. CDR1 is SGDLS and CDR2 is YYNGEE in the germline V gene. Here the CDR3 DNA reads TGTGCCAGCAGCGTTTTTTCGGAGAATGCAACTAATGAAAAACTGTTTTTT. Translating it yields CASSVFSENATNEKLFF.

The chain recombines TRBV11-2 with TRBJ2-1; TRBD1 matches 8 bases. The CDR3 extends over 17 amino acids. After removal of 6 bases from V and 8 bases from J, the junction contained 18 bases not matched to a gene. The germline V gene encodes CDR1 SGHAT and CDR2 FQNNGV. CDR3 sequence (DNA): TGTGCCAGCAGTCCCCCCAGGGGACAGGTCCCCAGGGATGAGCAGTTCTTC. As protein: CASSPPRGQVPRDEQFF.

The CDR3 sequence is CASTKGGRDYNEQFF. The CDR3 bases are TGTGCCAGCACCAAGGGGGGGAGGGATTACAATGAGCAGTTCTTC. The J gene is TRBJ2-1, the V gene TRBV9, with D possibly TRBD2 on 7 matching bases. Deletions cut 6 bases from V and 4 bases from J, with 17 bases between. Germline V gives CDR1 SGDLS, CDR2 YYNGEE. This CDR3 spans 15 amino acids.

The chain is built from TRBV15 and TRBJ2-7; TRBD1 aligns across 8 bases. V was clipped by 0 bases and J by 3 bases; unmatched bases: 4. The CDR3 consists of 15 residues. Germline V gives CDR1 LNHNV, CDR2 YYDKDF (reference sequence). CDR3 protein: CATSRDGTGSYEQYF. In nucleotides, the CDR3 is TGTGCCACCAGCAGAGATGGGACAGGAAGCTACGAGCAGTACTTC.

The chain couples TRBV23-1 to TRBJ2-7, with TRBD1 matching over 7 bases. TRBV23-1 is flagged as an ORF with uncertain function. Trimming at V came to 4 bases and at J to 4 bases, leaving 7 bases not matched to a gene. The CDR3 totals 14 residues. Written as DNA, the CDR3 is TGCGCCAGCAGTCGGGTAGGGGGCGTATACGAGCAGTACTTC. It translates to CASSRVGGVYEQYF.

This clone was recorded once. The rearrangement joins TRBV7-2 to TRBJ2-3; 7 nucleotides agree with TRBD2. The length of the CDR3 is 15 residues. Germline CDR1 reads SGHTA; CDR2 reads FQGNSA. After removal of 2 bases from V and 5 bases from J, the junction contained 7 bases not matched to a gene. The CDR3 region has the DNA TGTGCCAGCAGCTTATGGGGGGGGGTCCAAGATACGCAGTATTTT. Residues: CASSLWGGVQDTQYF.